The clone carrying this T cell receptor (beta chain) was counted many times. Its antigen is unknown. These data come from a study of Graves' ophthalmopathy and Graves' hyperthyroidism. Study findings and constraints: Most expanded clonotypes in thyroid above 0.001 frequency also showed up in blood.

Fresh peripheral blood (approximately 9.5 ml) yielded the PBMCs. J lost 8 bases, V lost 5 bases, and 10 bases had no gene match. Germline CDR1 DFQATT, CDR2 SNEGSKA (reference sequence). CDR3 length: 15 residues. Amplification of TCR beta CDR3 regions used RNA transcripts. Second-round multiplex PCR came after first-round RT-PCR with HTBI primers. TCRdb called the multiplex PCR reads again in MiXCR, with one record for every CDR3 protein. The sample gives 200,000 to 250,000 distinct CDR3 sequences, 20% to 25% of which show up once; approximately 40% is in the top ten. J is TRBJ1-5 and V is TRBV20-1; 12 bases match TRBD1. Sequencing used peripheral blood. The sequence was obtained from a woman aged 50 to 65 with Graves' ophthalmopathy. CDR3 in DNA: TGCAGTGCTTATCCGGGACAGGGGGCGCTGAAGCCCCAGCATTTT. It is translated as CSAYPGQGALKPQHF.